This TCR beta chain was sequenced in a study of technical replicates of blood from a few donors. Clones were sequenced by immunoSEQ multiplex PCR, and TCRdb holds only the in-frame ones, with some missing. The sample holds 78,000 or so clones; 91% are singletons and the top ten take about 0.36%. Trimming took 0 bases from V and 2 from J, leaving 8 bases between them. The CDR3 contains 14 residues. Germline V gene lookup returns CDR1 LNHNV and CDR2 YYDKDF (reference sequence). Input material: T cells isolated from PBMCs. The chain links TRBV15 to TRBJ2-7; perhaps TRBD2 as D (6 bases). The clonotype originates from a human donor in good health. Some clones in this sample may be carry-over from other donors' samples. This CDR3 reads CATSRDGLPYEQYF. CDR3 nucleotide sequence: TGTGCCACCAGCAGAGACGGACTACCCTACGAGCAGTACTTC. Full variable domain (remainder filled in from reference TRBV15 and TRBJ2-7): DAMVIQNPRYQVTQFGKPVTLSCSQTLNHNVMYWYQQKSSQAPKLLFHYYDKDFNNEADTPDNFQSRRPNTSFCFLDIRSPGLGDTAMYLCATSRDGLPYEQYFGPGTRLTVT.